These T cell receptor beta chains were read from a single sample in a study of T cells in Graves' hyperthyroidism and ophthalmopathy. Using its own MiXCR run on the multiplex PCR reads, TCRdb lists one record per CDR3 protein. Among under 400,000 distinct CDR3 sequences listed, roughly 18% were seen once. Sequences were obtained from blood. The receptors originated from a woman aged 40 to 49 with Graves' ophthalmopathy. CDR3s include the opening cysteine and the closing phenylalanine or tryptophan. The D gene is left open where the match is weak. The listing skips clone size in some rows; elsewhere it reads once, few, many or a size class.

J gene: TRBJ2-3; V gene: TRBV20-1; clone size: few; D gene: NA; CDR3 protein: CSAPTGRRPSTDTQYF; CDR3 DNA: TGCAGTGCTCCGACGGGCAGGAGACCAAGCACAGATACGCAGTATTTT
J gene: TRBJ2-5; V gene: TRBV3-1; clone size: many; D gene: NA; CDR3 protein: CASSQVLGYQETQYF; CDR3 DNA: TGTGCCAGCAGCCAAGTTCTAGGCTACCAAGAGACCCAGTACTTC
J gene: TRBJ1-2; V gene: TRBV27; clone size: many; D gene: TRBD1; CDR3 protein: CASSFSGQGSGGYTF; CDR3 DNA: TGTGCCAGCAGTTTCTCGGGACAGGGTTCCGGGGGCTACACCTTC
J gene: TRBJ2-2; V gene: TRBV30; clone size: many; D gene: TRBD2; CDR3 protein: CAWRSSGRFNGELFF; CDR3 DNA: TGTGCCTGGAGGAGTAGCGGGAGGTTCAACGGGGAGCTGTTTTTT
J gene: TRBJ1-2; V gene: TRBV6-1; clone size: many; D gene: NA; CDR3 protein: CASLDGYPNYGYTF; CDR3 DNA: TGTGCCAGTTTAGACGGCTACCCTAACTATGGCTACACCTTC
J gene: TRBJ1-2; V gene: TRBV7-8; clone size: NA; D gene: NA; CDR3 protein: CASSLATGYTF; CDR3 DNA: TGTGCCAGCAGCTTAGCGACGGGGTACACCTTC
J gene: TRBJ1-2; V gene: TRBV6-1; clone size: NA; D gene: NA; CDR3 protein: CASRANNYGYTF; CDR3 DNA: TGTGCCAGCAGGGCTAATAACTATGGCTACACCTTC
J gene: TRBJ1-1; V gene: TRBV29-1; clone size: many; D gene: NA; CDR3 protein: CSGKTSNTEAFF; CDR3 DNA: TGCAGCGGAAAGACTAGCAACACTGAAGCTTTCTTT
J gene: TRBJ2-5; V gene: TRBV10-3; clone size: many; D gene: NA; CDR3 protein: CAISGQDQETQYF; CDR3 DNA: TGTGCCATCAGTGGACAGGACCAAGAGACCCAGTACTTC
J gene: TRBJ2-7; V gene: TRBV28; clone size: many; D gene: NA; CDR3 protein: CAIRRARLSYEQYF; CDR3 DNA: TGTGCCATCCGCCGAGCCAGGCTCTCCTACGAGCAGTACTTC
J gene: TRBJ2-2; V gene: TRBV2; clone size: many; D gene: TRBD2; CDR3 protein: CASRGGSLGTGELFF; CDR3 DNA: TGTGCCAGCAGAGGCGGGAGTCTGGGCACCGGGGAGCTGTTTTTT
J gene: TRBJ2-7; V gene: TRBV2; clone size: many; D gene: TRBD2; CDR3 protein: CASSGTGTSASYEQYF; CDR3 DNA: TGTGCCAGCAGTGGGACCGGGACTAGCGCTTCCTACGAGCAGTACTTC
J gene: TRBJ1-1; V gene: TRBV24-1; clone size: few; D gene: TRBD1; CDR3 protein: CATSPTPDRGTEAFF; CDR3 DNA: TGTGCCACCAGTCCAACCCCCGACAGGGGAACTGAAGCTTTCTTT
J gene: TRBJ2-5; V gene: TRBV11-2; clone size: many; D gene: TRBD1; CDR3 protein: CASSTYRGQETQYF; CDR3 DNA: TGTGCCAGCAGCACTTACAGGGGTCAAGAGACCCAGTACTTC